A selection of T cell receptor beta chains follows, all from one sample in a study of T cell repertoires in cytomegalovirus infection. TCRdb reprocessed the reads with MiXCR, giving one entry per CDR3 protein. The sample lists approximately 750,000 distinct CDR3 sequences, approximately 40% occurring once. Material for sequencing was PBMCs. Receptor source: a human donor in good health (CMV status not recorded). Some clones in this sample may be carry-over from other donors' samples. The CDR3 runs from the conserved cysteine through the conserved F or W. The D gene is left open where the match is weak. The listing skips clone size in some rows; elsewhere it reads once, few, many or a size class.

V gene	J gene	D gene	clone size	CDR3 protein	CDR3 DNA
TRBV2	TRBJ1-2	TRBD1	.	CASRPGQGSGGYTF	TGTGCCAGCAGGCCGGGACAGGGATCCGGTGGCTACACCTTC
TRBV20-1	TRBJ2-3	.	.	CSAKSGHTDTQYF	TGCAGTGCTAAGAGCGGACACACAGATACGCAGTATTTT
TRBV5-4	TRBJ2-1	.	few	CASSPQAAAYNEQFF	TGTGCCAGCAGCCCCCAAGCGGCGGCCTACAATGAGCAGTTCTTC
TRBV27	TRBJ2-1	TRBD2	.	CASNPSGTYNEQFF	TGTGCCAGCAATCCTAGCGGAACCTACAATGAGCAGTTCTTC
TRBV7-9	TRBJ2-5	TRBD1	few	CASSPRTGDPETQYF	TGTGCCAGCAGCCCCCGGACAGGGGATCCAGAGACCCAGTACTTC
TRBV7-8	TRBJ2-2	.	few	CASSLIDANTGELFF	TGTGCCAGCAGCTTAATCGACGCGAACACCGGGGAGCTGTTTTTT
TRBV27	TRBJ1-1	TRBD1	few	CASNPVDRGTPEAFF	TGTGCCAGCAACCCTGTGGACAGGGGTACCCCTGAAGCTTTCTTT
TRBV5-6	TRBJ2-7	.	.	CASSSRDDHYEQYF	TGTGCCAGCAGCAGCCGGGACGACCATTACGAGCAGTACTTC
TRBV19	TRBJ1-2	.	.	CASIAEHSYGYTF	TGTGCCAGTATCGCCGAACATAGCTATGGCTACACCTTC
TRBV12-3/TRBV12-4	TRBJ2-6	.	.	CASSPGATSFRSGANVLTF	TGTGCCAGCAGTCCCGGGGCTACCTCTTTTCGCTCTGGGGCCAACGTCCTGACTTTC
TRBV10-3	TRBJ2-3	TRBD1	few	CAIRRTGGAATDTQYF	TGTGCCATCAGGAGGACAGGGGGCGCCGCCACAGATACGCAGTATTTT